Sequencing of this TCR beta chain was carried out in a study of vaccination effects on CD4 cells after COVID-19 (dated 2022 in TCRdb). Context from the whole study: Across the study, the median time from the second dose to post-vaccine sampling was 72 days (range 14 to 241). In both COVID-19 convalescent patients and infection-naive vaccine recipients, the study compared SARS-CoV-2 spike-specific CD4+ TCR repertoires from before mRNA vaccination with those from after it. The full study included some eleven COVID-19 convalescent patients and a few SARS-CoV-2-naive healthy vaccine recipients. In the study, cultures from other donors were sequenced using the Oncomine TCR Beta short-read assay on an Illumina iSeq 100. Overall study results and their limits: Both infection-induced and vaccine-induced clones contracted markedly at late post-vaccination timepoints, which is consistent with waning T cell responses. Among healthy vaccine recipients, nearly all vaccine-induced clones were SARS-CoV-2 mono-reactive, and only 1 of 255 was cross-reactive with common cold coronaviruses. The study was limited by a small number of convalescent patients, and early post-infection timepoints were lacking.

A word on this clone: Its antigen remains undetermined. No much larger clonotype is one base removed from it; base qualities were not supplied.

The germline V gene encodes CDR1 SGHRS and CDR2 YFSETQ. The CDR3, from cysteine to phenylalanine, totals 17 residues. This entry keeps only the CDR3 DNA: 51 bases, framed from base 1. V was cut back by 0 bases and J by 2 bases, leaving a gap of 15 bases between them. In the ViraFEST assay, PBMC were stimulated with viral peptide pools, and antigen-specific CD4+ T cell clonotypes were then identified by expansion using TCR sequencing. After around ten days of culture, CD4+ T cells were isolated with the EasySep CD4+ T cell isolation kit. Participants received two doses of either the BNT162b2 or the mRNA-1273 mRNA SARS-CoV-2 vaccine. Healthy vaccine recipients had no prior SARS-CoV-2 infection, confirmed by negative nucleocapsid antibodies before and after vaccination. Roughly 2 million PBMC per well were cultured in IMDM with roughly 5% human AB serum, 10 IU/ml IL-2 and gentamicin, plus 10 ug/ml peptides. Half of the culture medium was replaced with fresh IL-2-containing medium on days 3 and 7. Unless noted otherwise, every peptide stimulation condition was cultured in triplicate wells. PBMC were separated from whole blood using Ficoll-Paque Plus gradient centrifugation and were then either cryopreserved at -140C or used fresh. Overlapping peptide pools spanned the spike proteins of SARS-CoV-2 and the common cold coronaviruses HCoV-NL63, HCoV-OC43 and HCoV-229E. The QIAamp micro DNA kit was used to extract genomic DNA from the cultured CD4+ T cells.

Receptor amplification or capture employed the immunoSEQ multiplex PCR assay. TCR beta CDR3 sequencing was performed on DNA from the cultured, isolated CD4+ T cells. From the authors' description of their analysis: Non-productive TCR sequences were removed and reads were trimmed to the CDR3 region, keeping CDR3s of at least 7 amino acids. Antigen-specific clonotypes were identified with the MANAFEST web app by comparing expansion in peptide wells against reference cultures. Positive clones required FDR<0.05 expansion versus reference and all other wells, odds ratio above 5, and frequency above 0.1% in two replicate wells. A clonotype was called cross-reactive if it was significantly expanded both in SARS-CoV-2 spike wells and in at least one common cold coronavirus spike condition. CDR3 similarity was assessed by Levenshtein distance with the stringdist R package, and unrooted trees were built with ape in R 3.6.1. Drawn from immuneACCESS, this table holds only the in-frame rearrangements with V and J called that TCRdb kept. Clones are partly lost; checked studies trace under half to an unresolved V gene and leave the rest unexplained. That table furnishes V, J and clone size, whereas the DNA furnished D and trimming. This sample has about 64,000 clones in its table, and about 73% of those were observed once. The ten largest clones add up to 2% of the sample.

The sequence was collected from a human donor who received a COVID-19 vaccine. The sequence links TRBV5-1 to TRBJ1-3; matching of 6 bases hints at TRBD1 as the D gene. The sequences come from CD4+ T cells from PBMCs cultured with HCoV-OC43 spike peptides, collected after COVID-19 vaccination. The meaning of the sample's cell subset or site label: HCoV-OC43 spike overlapping peptide pool stimulation. The nucleotide sequence is given as TGCGCCAGCAGCTTGGCCGTAGGGGGTTTCACTGGAAACACCATATATTTT. This translates into CASSLAVGGFTGNTIYF.